This entry describes one T cell receptor (beta chain). Germline trimming cut 5 bases from V and 4 bases from J; bases unmatched to any gene: 10. The CDR3 consists of 15 residues. Germline V gives CDR1 MNHNY, CDR2 SVGAGI (reference sequence). As processed by the authors: Counts of nucleated cells, estimated from reference gene primer amplification, were obtained. Clones were sequenced by immunoSEQ multiplex PCR, and TCRdb holds only the in-frame ones, with some missing. Clone size and V and J calls were adopted from that table, with D and trimming inferred from the DNA. The sample includes a few hundred thousand clones, 80% to 90% of them seen just once. The data are from a study of blood T cell repertoires in COVID-19. About the research overall: Some COVID-19 samples were acute and others convalescent; all came from the United States, Italy and Spain. In each case, the material was cDNA or gDNA derived from T cells, B-cell-depleted T cells, or PBMCs.

This clonotype was obtained from a woman in her 70s with COVID-19, enrolled during active disease. V usage is TRBV6-6 and J usage is TRBJ2-7, with 8 bases identical to TRBD1. Material: peripheral blood. Here the CDR3 DNA reads TGTGCCAGCAGTCCAAAAGACAGGGGTGGGTACGAGCAGTACTTC. It is translated as CASSPKDRGGYEQYF.